This T cell receptor (beta chain) was recovered during a study of blood T cell repertoires in COVID-19. Trimming at V came to 6 bases and at J to 5 bases, leaving 8 bases not matched to a gene. The CDR3 contains 14 residues. CDR1 and CDR2 from the germline V gene are MDHEN and SYDVKM. Some clones are missing from TCRdb's copy, which holds only in-frame ones; the method was immunoSEQ multiplex PCR. The repertoire includes 300,000 or so clones, 91% of them detected once, and about 2.2% sits in the top ten. Sample: peripheral blood. V and J are TRBV28 and TRBJ1-2; 8 bases match TRBD1. The TCR was taken from a woman in her 30s with COVID-19, enrolled during active disease. This chain's CDR3 is CASRLPGQAYGYTF. The CDR3 DNA sequence: TGTGCCAGCAGATTGCCGGGACAGGCATATGGCTACACCTTC.